Sequencing of this T cell receptor (beta chain) was carried out in a study of cytomegalovirus exposure and HLA in healthy donors. Study findings and constraints: Presence/absence analyses took donor sequencing depth as roughly uniform. A later analysis reported that several of the most significant clusters appeared to be linked to common viral pathogens, among them Epstein-Barr virus. In a later analysis, a genetic analysis reported fewer productive-TCR N-insertions in an Asian-associated ancestry cluster than the cohort average. Generally TCR sequences proved uncommon, though certain public TCRs appeared in numerous donors.

As concerns this clone: Its target is not known.

This CDR3 contains 16 residues. The germline gives CDR1 SGHNT, CDR2 YYREEE (reference sequence). Between the trimmed V and J ends, which lost 0 bases and 4 bases, there was a span of 16 bases. With 60 Vbeta and 13 Jbeta primers, the PCR was carried out. TCRdb's table, derived via immunoSEQ multiplex PCR, lists solely in-frame clones and lacks some. The sample carries approximately 150,000 clones, approximately 78% recorded once. Source material: PBMCs. The clonotype originates from a human donor in good health. This chain connects TRBV5-4 to TRBJ2-5; TRBD1 is a possible D gene (6 bases). The CDR3 loop reads CASSLEATKGVETQYF. DNA of the CDR3: TGTGCCAGCAGCTTGGAGGCTACCAAGGGGGTAGAGACCCAGTACTTC.